This TCR beta chain was documented in a study of regulatory T cells in long-lasting Graves disease. Time point specified: newly diagnosed GD, antithyroid drugs for less than 3 months. PBMC RNA was the source of the TCR library. V lost 6 bases, J lost 6 bases, and 19 bases lay in between. The CDR3 spans 15 residues. Germline-derived CDR1 and CDR2 are MDHEN and SYDVKM. Arm-PCR of CDR3 regions and iRepertoire HTBI primers were used to build TCR beta libraries. TCRdb called the multiplex PCR reads again in MiXCR, with one record for every CDR3 protein. The data show some 460,000 distinct CDR3 sequences, roughly 16% seen once. In this sample, this clonotype turned up many times. The data were also submitted as part of a second study, on T cells in Graves' hyperthyroidism and ophthalmopathy.

The TCR comes from a man aged 40-49 years with Graves disease. The V call is TRBV28, the J call TRBJ2-3; the D is unclear. The material sequenced was peripheral blood mononuclear cells (PBMCs), taken at new diagnosis, from a patient treated with antithyroid drugs. This chain's CDR3 is CASRPGLDNIDTQYF. In DNA, the CDR3 is TGTGCCAGCAGGCCTGGGCTAGATAACATCGATACGCAGTATTTT.